Below, 26 T cell receptor beta chains from the same sample are listed, as sequenced in a study of blood T cell repertoires in COVID-19. TCRdb's copy holds only in-frame clones and misses some; the assay was immunoSEQ multiplex PCR. The sample records around 95,000 clones, over 75% being singletons. Sample: peripheral blood. The source is a human donor in a cohort sampled during active COVID-19.

This chain joins TRBV7-2 and TRBJ2-1; 9 bases map to TRBD2. This CDR3 spans 15 amino acids. Germline-derived CDR1 and CDR2 are SGHTA and FQGNSA. J was trimmed by 4 bases and V by 3 bases; bases with no gene match: 4. The CDR3, as DNA: TGTGCCAGCAGCTTCGGCGGGGGGGCGTACAATGAGCAGTTCTTC. Its protein product is CASSFGGGAYNEQFF.

The V call is TRBV5-1, the J call TRBJ2-5, with no clear D. V was trimmed by 0 bases and J by 0 bases, leaving 6 bases between them. There are 14 residues in the CDR3. Germline CDR1 and CDR2: SGHRS and YFSETQ. For the CDR3, the DNA is TGCGCCAGCAGCTTGGTAGGAGACCAAGAGACCCAGTACTTC. Amino acid sequence: CASSLVGDQETQYF.

This CDR3 is CASSYSYSTDTQYF. DNA of the CDR3: TGTGCCAGCAGTTACTCCTATAGCACAGATACGCAGTATTTT. The rearrangement uses TRBV6-5 and TRBJ2-3; D remains ambiguous. Germline CDR1 MNHEY, CDR2 SVGAGI. Between the trimmed V and J ends, which lost 0 bases and 0 bases, there was a span of 4 bases. This CDR3 is 14 amino acids long.

The V gene is TRBV19, the J gene TRBJ2-3, with D perhaps TRBD2 (6 bases). The V gene's germline CDR1 is LNHDA and CDR2 SQIVND (reference sequence). The CDR3 loop spans 15 amino acids. Trimming removed 0 bases at V and 7 bases at J, with 14 bases between. This CDR3 reads CASSIDSPGLNTQYF. For the CDR3, the DNA is TGTGCCAGTAGTATAGATTCTCCGGGACTCAATACGCAGTATTTT.

This clone was detected only once. This chain links TRBV11-2 with TRBJ2-1, with TRBD1 matching 7 bases. This CDR3 has 14 residues. The V segment lost 0 bases and the J segment 9 bases; nucleotides outside the gene matches: 5. CDR1 is SGHAT and CDR2 is FQNNGV in the germline V gene. The CDR3 protein is CASSLEGGVSEQFF. The CDR3 DNA reads as TGTGCCAGCAGCTTAGAAGGGGGCGTCAGTGAGCAGTTCTTC.

Comment on this clone: A read error may account for a junction end that differs from germline. The sample has other DNA sequences that encode this CDR3 too. The rearrangement uses TRBV29-1 and TRBJ2-7; weak D call: TRBD2 (6 bases). The germline V gene encodes CDR1 SQVTM and CDR2 ANQGSEA. This CDR3 spans 13 amino acids. This CDR3 reads CSVVSGVSYEQYF. DNA for the CDR3: TGCAGTGTTGTATCGGGAGTCTCCTACGAGCAGTACTTC.

The chain uses TRBV10-3 and TRBJ2-1; 10 nucleotides line up with TRBD2. CDR1 is ENHRY, CDR2 SYGVKD, per germline. CDR3 length: 16 amino acids. J gave up 5 bases and V 0 bases, and 4 bases lay outside the gene matches. The CDR3 spells CAISESLGLADNEQFF. Here the CDR3 DNA reads TGTGCCATCAGTGAGTCTCTAGGACTAGCGGACAATGAGCAGTTCTTC.

The chain is built from TRBV27 and TRBJ1-6, with TRBD1 matching 8 bases. The J segment lost 4 bases and the V segment lost 5 bases, leaving 4 bases of the junction unmatched. There are 15 residues in the CDR3. Per germline, CDR1 MNHEY and CDR2 SMNVEV (reference sequence). CDR3 protein: CASSPRTGYNSPLHF. CDR3 nucleotide sequence: TGTGCCAGCAGTCCGAGGACAGGGTATAATTCACCCCTCCACTTT.

This clone was seen a few times. This chain's CDR3 is CASSAGSAGDSYEQYF. CDR3 DNA sequence: TGTGCCAGCAGCGCAGGGTCAGCGGGAGACTCGTACGAGCAGTACTTC. The chain recombines TRBV7-6 with TRBJ2-7, with 8 bases lining up with TRBD2. The V segment lost 5 bases and the J segment 4 bases; nucleotides outside the gene matches: 13. This CDR3 comprises 16 residues. Germline CDR1 SGHVS, CDR2 FNYEAQ.

This sequence joins TRBV7-2 and TRBJ2-7; TRBD2 aligns across 10 bases. V lost 5 bases, J lost 6 bases, and 7 bases stayed unmatched. The CDR3 sequence is 14 residues long. Germline V CDR1 and CDR2: SGHTA, FQGNSA. The CDR3 coding sequence is TGTGCCAGCAGCACACTAGCGGGATCCGGCGAGCAGTACTTC. Its translation is CASSTLAGSGEQYF.

The chain links TRBV5-6 to TRBJ2-2, with a possible D match to TRBD1 (6 bases). This CDR3 spans 15 amino acids. Germline lookup yields CDR1 SGHDT and CDR2 YYEEEE. V gave up 1 base and J gave up 0 bases, with 7 bases separating them. The CDR3: CASSLPGANTGELFF. The CDR3 nucleotides are TGTGCCAGCAGCTTGCCAGGGGCGAACACCGGGGAGCTGTTTTTT.

This clone has just one count. This sequence joins TRBV30 and TRBJ1-1; D call uncertain. The germline gives CDR1 GTSNPN, CDR2 SVGIG (reference sequence). There are 15 residues in the CDR3. Trimming cost V 0 bases and J 0 bases, with 11 bases left between them. Here the CDR3 reads CAWSVVSGLNTEAFF. The CDR3 nucleotides are TGTGCCTGGAGTGTGGTATCTGGGCTGAACACTGAAGCTTTCTTT.

J is TRBJ2-7 and V is TRBV30, with a tentative D call TRBD2 (6 bases). V lost 3 bases to trimming and J lost 1 base, with 13 bases between them. Germline lookup yields CDR1 GTSNPN and CDR2 SVGIG (reference sequence). This CDR3 has 14 amino acids. As DNA, the CDR3 is TGTGCCTGGAGCCTAGCGACCTTATCCTACGAGCAGTACTTC. Its protein is CAWSLATLSYEQYF.

This clone was found once. This chain links TRBV3-1 (or the pseudogene TRBV3-2) with TRBJ2-1; 9 positions match TRBD2. Germline CDR1 and CDR2: LGHDT and YNNKEL (reference sequence). Trimming cost V 4 bases and J 3 bases; bases outside gene matches: 4. This CDR3 is 15 amino acids long. For the CDR3, the DNA is TGTGCCAGCAGCCTCGGACTAGCGAACTACAATGAGCAGTTCTTC. Its translation: CASSLGLANYNEQFF.

The chain has TRBV10-2 and TRBJ2-4; D might be TRBD2 (7 bases). Germline V gene data show CDR1 as WSHSY and CDR2 as SAAADI. This CDR3 has 14 residues. Trimming left V 8 bases short and J 5 bases short, with 16 bases between. CDR3 sequence (DNA): TGCGCCAGCGGGGCTGGGGGGGCCCAAAACATTCAGTACTTC. It yields the protein CASGAGGAQNIQYF.

This chain connects TRBV3-1 (or the pseudogene TRBV3-2) to TRBJ1-2; D possibly corresponds to TRBD1 (6 bases). The V gene lost 4 bases and the J gene lost 6 bases, with 12 bases spanning the gap. The germline V gene encodes CDR1 LGHDT and CDR2 YNNKEL (reference sequence). The CDR3 covers 13 residues. The CDR3 nucleotides are TGTGCCAGCAGCCCATCAGGGGTACATGGCTACACCTTC. Translation: CASSPSGVHGYTF.

The rearrangement uses TRBV5-8 and TRBJ1-5; TRBD1 is a possible D gene (6 bases). Deletions cut 6 bases from V and 2 bases from J, with 12 bases between. Germline-derived CDR1 and CDR2 are SGHTS and YDEGEE. This CDR3 spans 14 amino acids. The CDR3 loop reads CASTRTEGNQPQHF. CDR3 DNA: TGTGCCAGCACCCGGACAGAAGGCAATCAGCCCCAGCATTTT.

The chain carries TRBV6-5 and TRBJ1-4, with TRBD1 matching over 11 bases. V was pared by 1 base and J by 8 bases, with 6 bases of the junction left unmatched. Per germline, CDR1 MNHEY and CDR2 SVGAGI. This CDR3 region has 16 residues. CDR3: CASSYYPRDRGEKLFF. DNA of the CDR3: TGTGCCAGCAGTTACTACCCCCGGGACAGGGGGGAAAAACTGTTTTTT.

This clone has only a few counts. The chain uses TRBV14 and TRBJ1-6; 10 bases are a match to TRBD1. Per the germline V gene, CDR1 is SGHDN and CDR2 is FVKESK. V gave up 2 bases and J gave up 7 bases; unmatched junction bases: 8. The CDR3 spans 17 residues. The DNA of the CDR3 is TGTGCCAGCAGCCAAACCCGACAGGGGGCGAGGAATTCACCCCTCCACTTT. Translated, it gives CASSQTRQGARNSPLHF.

For this clone: This same CDR3 is encoded by further DNA sequences in the sample. The V call is TRBV7-6, the J call TRBJ2-1; 10 bases line up with TRBD2. Germline CDR1 is SGHVS and CDR2 is FNYEAQ. V shed 2 bases and J 3 bases; nucleotides not matched to a gene: 1. The CDR3 sequence is 15 residues long. The CDR3 DNA reads as TGTGCCAGCAGCTTACTAGCGGGGGACTACAATGAGCAGTTCTTC. Amino acids: CASSLLAGDYNEQFF.

The gene calls are TRBV25-1 and TRBJ2-7; possible D gene TRBD1, 6 bases. Deletions cut 3 bases from V and 7 bases from J, with 16 bases between. This CDR3 region has 14 residues. Germline values: CDR1 MGHDK, CDR2 SYGVNS. As DNA, the CDR3 is TGTGCCAGCAGTGAGACAGGCAGGGGACAAGAGCAGTACTTC. Translating it yields CASSETGRGQEQYF.

This clone was detected a few times. The J gene is TRBJ2-7, the V gene TRBV5-4; 7 nucleotides match TRBD2. The CDR3 has 14 residues. The V segment lost 0 bases and the J segment 4 bases; nucleotides outside the gene matches: 4. Per the germline V gene, CDR1 is SGHNT and CDR2 is YYREEE (reference sequence). DNA of the CDR3: TGTGCCAGCAGCTTGGGGGCTAGCGGATACGAGCAGTACTTC. Translating it yields CASSLGASGYEQYF.

V is TRBV10-2 and J is TRBJ2-5; 8 bases are a match to TRBD2. J was trimmed by 5 bases and V by 6 bases; bases with no gene match: 11. This CDR3 spans 15 amino acids. The germline V gene encodes CDR1 WSHSY and CDR2 SAAADI. This CDR3 is CASRETGTSGETQYF. The CDR3 DNA sequence: TGCGCCAGCAGGGAAACCGGGACTAGTGGCGAGACCCAGTACTTC.

This clone was detected only once. V usage is TRBV5-1 and J usage is TRBJ1-1; D gene unclear. The CDR3 spans 13 residues. Trimming removed 2 bases at V and 2 bases at J, with 7 bases between. Looked up from germline, CDR1 is SGHRS and CDR2 is YFSETQ. CDR3 bases: TGCGCCAGCAGCTTTACAAAAAACACTGAAGCTTTCTTT. This sequence encodes CASSFTKNTEAFF.

The chain joins TRBV6-2 or TRBV6-3 to TRBJ2-7; D perhaps matches TRBD1 (5 bases). The ends were cut back, 5 bases at V and 3 bases at J, with 11 bases in the middle. This CDR3 has 13 residues. The germline V gene encodes CDR1 MNHEY and CDR2 SVGEGT. The CDR3 spells CASSGQLLYEQYF. The CDR3 DNA follows: TGTGCCAGCAGTGGACAATTACTCTACGAGCAGTACTTC.

This rearrangement joins TRBV4-3 to TRBJ1-2; D gene uncertain. This CDR3 comprises 15 residues. Germline V gene sequence: CDR1 LGHNA, CDR2 YSLEER. V lost 0 bases and J 4 bases, leaving 12 bases between the germline ends. The CDR3 coding sequence is TGCGCCAGCAGCCAAGATGTGGGAGGAGCCTATGGCTACACCTTC. It yields the protein CASSQDVGGAYGYTF.